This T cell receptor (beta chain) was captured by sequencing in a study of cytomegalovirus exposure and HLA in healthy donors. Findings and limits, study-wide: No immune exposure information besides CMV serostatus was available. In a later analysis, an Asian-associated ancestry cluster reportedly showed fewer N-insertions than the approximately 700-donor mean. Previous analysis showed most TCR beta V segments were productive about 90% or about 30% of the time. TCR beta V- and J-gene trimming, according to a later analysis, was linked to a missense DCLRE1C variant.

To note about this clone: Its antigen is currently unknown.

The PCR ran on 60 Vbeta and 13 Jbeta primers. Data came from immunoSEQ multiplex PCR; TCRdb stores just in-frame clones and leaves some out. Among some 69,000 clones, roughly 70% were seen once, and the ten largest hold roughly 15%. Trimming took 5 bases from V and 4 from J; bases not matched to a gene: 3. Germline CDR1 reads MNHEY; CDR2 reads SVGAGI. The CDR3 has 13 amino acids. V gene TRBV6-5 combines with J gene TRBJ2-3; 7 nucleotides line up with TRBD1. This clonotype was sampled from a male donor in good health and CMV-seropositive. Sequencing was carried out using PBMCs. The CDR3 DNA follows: TGTGCCAGCAGTGACAGGGAATCAGATACGCAGTATTTT. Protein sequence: CASSDRESDTQYF.